The 26 T cell receptor beta chains below were found in one sample sequenced in a study of T cells expressing NK-cell markers. TCRdb reprocessed the 5' RACE reads, with one entry per CDR3 protein and no DNA. The sample data list roughly 420,000 distinct CDR3 sequences. The sample consisted of blood T cells: a sorted CD56 or NKG2C T cell subset, CD4+ or CD8+ T cells, or bulk PBMC T cells (not recorded which). These receptors were collected from a woman between 18 and 75 years old in good health.

This chain connects TRBV25-1 to TRBJ2-3; TCRdb outputs TRBD2, but without DNA this stays unchecked. Germline CDR1 MGHDK, CDR2 SYGVNS. This CDR3 spans 15 amino acids. The chain's CDR3 is CASSETSGYTDTQYF.

This rearrangement joins TRBV2 to TRBJ1-5; with no DNA, the TCRdb D assignment of TRBD1 cannot be verified. CDR3 length: 13 amino acids. The germline V gene has CDR1 SNHLY and CDR2 FYNNEI. The CDR3 here is CAISGTVNQPQHF.

The chain joins TRBV20-1 to TRBJ2-3; TCRdb's D call, TRBD1, is unchecked because there is no DNA. CDR1 is DFQATT and CDR2 is SNEGSKA in the germline V gene (reference sequence). The CDR3 extends over 14 amino acids. CDR3 protein: CSARQDRVSDTQYF.

The chain links TRBV6-5 to TRBJ1-5; checking the TCRdb D call of TRBD1 is not possible without DNA. CDR1 and CDR2 from the germline V gene are MNHEY and SVGAGI. This CDR3 comprises 15 residues. The CDR3 loop is CASSNQGLGNQPQHF.

V usage is TRBV27 and J usage is TRBJ1-6; the TCRdb D gene call, TRBD1, has no DNA to confirm it. CDR3 length equals 15 residues. CDR1 MNHEY and CDR2 SMNVEV come from the germline V gene (reference sequence). The CDR3 protein is CASSLGDTDNSPLHF.

The V call is TRBV12-3 or TRBV12-4, the J call TRBJ2-3. The CDR3 loop spans 15 amino acids. The CDR3 reads CASSLFGTTPDTQYF.

Here the CDR3 reads CASSQGSDEQFF. The chain has TRBV4-3 and TRBJ2-1. Germline lookup yields CDR1 LGHNA and CDR2 YSLEER. CDR3 length: 12 residues.

This chain joins TRBV2 and TRBJ1-5; no DNA is available, so the TRBD1 call from TCRdb remains unchecked. Germline V lookup: CDR1 SNHLY, CDR2 FYNNEI. The CDR3 is made up of 14 amino acids. CDR3 region: CASNRGALGQPQHF.

The chain uses TRBV2 and TRBJ1-5; TCRdb lists TRBD1, though no DNA is available to test this call. Germline V gene data show CDR1 as SNHLY and CDR2 as FYNNEI. The CDR3 is 14 amino acids. CDR3 loop: CASRDEVGAQPQHF.

The chain has TRBV20-1 and TRBJ1-6; no DNA is available, so the TRBD1 call from TCRdb remains unchecked. This CDR3 spans 17 amino acids. Germline CDR1 reads DFQATT; CDR2 reads SNEGSKA (reference sequence). The CDR3 loop is CSVRDLVRGRRNSPLHF.

The chain recombines TRBV10-3 with TRBJ2-1; TCRdb designates TRBD1, a call that cannot be tested without DNA. CDR1 is ENHRY, CDR2 SYGVKD, per germline. This CDR3 contains 11 residues. This CDR3 is CAISSGTEQFF.

The V call is TRBV9, the J call TRBJ2-2; TCRdb gives TRBD1 as the D gene, but with no DNA this cannot be confirmed. Per the germline V gene, CDR1 is SGDLS and CDR2 is YYNGEE. The CDR3 length is 16 residues. CDR3 residues: CASSVAQGLDTGELFF. Full variable domain (outside the CDR3, taken from reference TRBV9 and TRBJ2-2): DSGVTQTPKHLITATGQRVTLRCSPRSGDLSVYWYQQSLDQGLQFLIQYYNGEERAKGNILERFSAQQFPDLHSELNLSSLELGDSALYFCASSVAQGLDTGELFFGEGSRLTVL.

This chain connects TRBV29-1 to TRBJ2-1; with no DNA, the TCRdb D assignment of TRBD1 cannot be verified. Germline V gives CDR1 SQVTM, CDR2 ANQGSEA. The CDR3 is 17 residues long. This CDR3 reads CSVVSTGTLGSYNEQFF.

The chain combines TRBV6-1 with TRBJ1-2; with no DNA, the TCRdb D assignment of TRBD1 cannot be verified. The CDR3 is 13 amino acids. Germline V gene data show CDR1 as MNHNS and CDR2 as SASEGT. The chain's CDR3 is CASRTGFLYGYTF.

The chain employs TRBV25-1 and TRBJ2-3; the D call from TCRdb, TRBD1, cannot be confirmed without DNA. Germline V gene lookup returns CDR1 MGHDK and CDR2 SYGVNS. The length of the CDR3 is 15 residues. The CDR3 protein is CASSGNRVGTDTQYF. Full variable domain (rest looked up from reference TRBV25-1 and TRBJ2-3): EADIYQTPRYLVIGTGKKITLECSQTMGHDKMYWYQQDPGMELHLIHYSYGVNSTEKGDLSSESTVSRIRTEHFPLTLESARPSHTSQYLCASSGNRVGTDTQYFGPGTRLTVL.

The CDR3 sequence is CASVPEQGAVQPQHF. The V call is TRBV12-5, the J call TRBJ1-5; as DNA is missing, the TRBD1 call by TCRdb cannot be tested. The CDR3 length is 15 residues. Germline values: CDR1 LGHNT, CDR2 FRNRAP.

The chain couples TRBV5-6 to TRBJ2-1; TCRdb's assignment of TRBD1 cannot be checked, as there is no DNA. Germline V lookup: CDR1 SGHDT, CDR2 YYEEEE. The CDR3 extends over 16 amino acids. The CDR3 reads CASSFRTGKLDNEQFF.

The gene calls are TRBV12-3 or TRBV12-4 and TRBJ1-6. The length of the CDR3 is 14 residues. This CDR3 is CASTDSSYNSPLHF.

The rearrangement links TRBV11-2 to TRBJ2-5; with no DNA, the TCRdb D assignment of TRBD1 cannot be verified. CDR1 and CDR2 from the germline V gene are SGHAT and FQNNGV. The CDR3 covers 16 residues. This CDR3 is CASSLIRGRLQETQYF.

This chain connects TRBV11-2 to TRBJ2-1; TCRdb gives TRBD2 as the D gene, but with no DNA this cannot be confirmed. This CDR3 is 16 amino acids long. Germline CDR1 is SGHAT and CDR2 is FQNNGV. CDR3 sequence reads: CASSSTSGGSYNEQFF. The entire variable domain, with the rest obtained from reference TRBV11-2 and TRBJ2-1, is as follows: EAGVAQSPRYKIIEKRQSVAFWCNPISGHATLYWYQQILGQGPKLLIQFQNNGVVDDSQLPKDRFSAERLKGVDSTLKIQPAKLEDSAVYLCASSSTSGGSYNEQFFGPGTRLTVL.

This chain links TRBV11-2 with TRBJ1-1. In germline, CDR1 is SGHAT, CDR2 FQNNGV. The CDR3 consists of 13 residues. The CDR3 loop reads CASSLDGWQEAFF.

The chain joins TRBV2 to TRBJ1-1. There are 17 residues in the CDR3. CDR1 is SNHLY and CDR2 is FYNNEI in the germline V gene. The CDR3 region is CASIGEEIDKRNTEAFF.

The rearrangement links TRBV29-1 to TRBJ2-6. The germline CDR1 and CDR2 sequences are SQVTM and ANQGSEA. The CDR3 is made up of 14 amino acids. This CDR3 is CSVDSGAGANVLTF.

V gene TRBV20-1 combines with J gene TRBJ2-1; TCRdb calls TRBD2, which cannot be checked without DNA. CDR3 length equals 14 residues. Germline CDR1 reads DFQATT; CDR2 reads SNEGSKA (reference sequence). This chain's CDR3 is CSAREVGRGNEQFF.

CDR3 amino acids: CASSLEGQYTGELFF. The chain is built from TRBV5-1 and TRBJ2-2; TCRdb indicates TRBD1, and absent DNA this call remains unverified. Germline CDR1 and CDR2: SGHRS and YFSETQ. The CDR3 consists of 15 residues.

The chain uses TRBV9 and TRBJ2-7. This CDR3 has 14 residues. Germline CDR1 reads SGDLS; CDR2 reads YYNGEE. The chain's CDR3 is CASSVGGLPTEQYF.